The clone carrying this T cell receptor beta chain was picked up one time. This specimen belongs to a study of OX40 agonist ivuxolimab in advanced cancers. Measured with immunoSEQ multiplex PCR; TCRdb has only the in-frame clones, and not every one. The sample lists 90,000 to 100,000 clones, around 85% occurring once. The germline V and J ends were trimmed by 1 base and 1 base, with 9 bases remaining between them. From germline, CDR1 is SGHRS and CDR2 YFSETQ. The CDR3 is made up of 14 amino acids. This TCR was sampled from an adult with an advanced solid tumor such as melanoma, head and neck, liver or kidney cancer. The chain is built from TRBV5-1 and TRBJ2-7; unclear D gene. Here the sequenced sample was CD4+ or CD8+ T cells sorted from blood, taken in a trial of the OX40 agonist ivuxolimab. CDR3 sequence reads: CASSLRQASYEQYF. CDR3 DNA: TGCGCCAGCAGCTTGAGGCAGGCGTCCTACGAGCAGTACTTC.